Listed here are 6 T cell receptor beta chains from one sample, sequenced in a study of T cell responses to AZD1222 COVID-19 vaccine. Sequencing used immunoSEQ multiplex PCR; TCRdb keeps in-frame clones, though not all of them. Counted here are about 70,000 clones, about 85% occurring once; the ten biggest clones make up roughly 20%. Here the sequenced sample was peripheral blood, taken on day 0 of AZD1222 vaccination. Receptors originate from an adult in good health.

There are a few counts of this clone. This chain uses TRBV6-5 with TRBJ1-5, with D possibly TRBD1 on 5 matching bases. This CDR3 contains 15 residues. V lost 11 bases and J lost 0, with 17 bases in between. Germline V CDR1 and CDR2: MNHEY, SVGAGI. The CDR3 spells CAPPSGHGSNQPQHF. For the CDR3, the DNA is TGTGCCCCCCCGTCCGGACACGGTAGCAATCAGCCCCAGCATTTT.

The V call is TRBV7-9, the J call TRBJ1-2, with D unresolved. CDR1 is SEHNR and CDR2 is FQNEAQ in the germline V gene (reference sequence). The CDR3 consists of 15 residues. V dropped 5 bases and J dropped 2 bases, with 15 bases sitting between them. The CDR3, as DNA: TGTGCCAGCAGCCCCTCTATGAGAGGGAACTATGGCTACACCTTC. Its protein is CASSPSMRGNYGYTF.

V usage is TRBV5-1 and J usage is TRBJ1-6; D unclear. The germline gives CDR1 SGHRS, CDR2 YFSETQ. V was clipped by 4 bases and J by 9 bases, with 14 bases between them. This CDR3 is built from 14 residues. The CDR3 DNA follows: TGCGCCAGCAGCAACGACGGGATTCTTTCACCCCTCCACTTT. This translates into CASSNDGILSPLHF.

The rearrangement joins TRBV7-3 to TRBJ1-1, with no clear D. This CDR3 is 13 amino acids long. The germline V gene has CDR1 SGHTA and CDR2 FQGTGA. The V gene lost 2 bases and the J gene lost 2 bases, with 6 bases spanning the gap. DNA of the CDR3: TGTGCCAGCAGCTTACAGATAAACACTGAAGCTTTCTTT. Encoded protein: CASSLQINTEAFF.

The rearrangement uses TRBV3-1 (or the pseudogene TRBV3-2) and TRBJ1-2; TRBD1 is a possible D gene (5 bases). CDR1 and CDR2 (germline): LGHDT, YNNKEL (reference sequence). V shed 0 bases and J shed 2 bases, with 10 bases lying between them. The length of the CDR3 is 15 residues. CDR3 sequence reads: CASSQESGGNYGYTF. CDR3 bases: TGTGCCAGCAGCCAAGAGTCGGGGGGGAACTATGGCTACACCTTC.

The rearrangement uses TRBV5-4 and TRBJ2-2; 8 bases agree with TRBD1. Germline V gene data show CDR1 as SGHNT and CDR2 as YYREEE (reference sequence). The V gene end was trimmed by 5 bases and the J gene end by 3 bases; junction bases not matched to a gene: 6. The CDR3 is made up of 15 amino acids. CDR3 nucleotide sequence: TGTGCCAGCAGGACTGGACAGGGAGACACCGGGGAGCTGTTTTTT. Translating gives CASRTGQGDTGELFF.